A single sample is the source of the 25 T cell receptor beta chains below, sequenced in a study of blood T cell repertoires in COVID-19 (dated by TCRdb to 2020 to 2022). The library was made by the immunoSEQ multiplex PCR assay. TCRdb's version of the immuneACCESS table is confined to in-frame rearrangements and falls short of the full clone set. An unresolved V gene accounts for under half of the shortfall where checked; the remainder is of unknown origin. This sample comprises about 260,000 clones, approximately 84% of them detected only once. Clones ranked in the top ten supply approximately 1.9% of the sample. Sequenced material: peripheral blood. Every receptor here comes from a woman of 80 years or more with acute or convalescent COVID-19.

The J gene is TRBJ1-1, the V gene TRBV9, with a possible D match to TRBD1 (5 bases). The CDR3 has 18 residues. CDR1 is SGDLS, CDR2 YYNGEE, per germline. Deletions cut 0 bases from V and 1 base from J, with 19 bases between. CDR3 sequence: CASSVGNRPRLENTEAFF. The CDR3 DNA follows: TGTGCCAGCAGCGTAGGGAACAGGCCCCGCTTGGAGAACACTGAAGCTTTCTTT.

The chain joins TRBV5-1 to TRBJ2-7; 13 bases agree with TRBD2. Germline V gene lookup returns CDR1 SGHRS and CDR2 YFSETQ. CDR3 length: 17 residues. J gave up 2 bases and V 0 bases, and 5 bases lay outside the gene matches. CDR3 nucleotides: TGCGCCAGCAGCTTGGGACCGACTAGCGGGGGGACCTACGAGCAGTACTTC. This codes for CASSLGPTSGGTYEQYF.

This clone has a handful of counts. The rearrangement uses TRBV2 and TRBJ1-1, with 10 bases lining up with TRBD1. Germline assignment: CDR1 SNHLY and CDR2 FYNNEI. The CDR3 loop spans 13 amino acids. The V and J ends lost 9 bases and 4 bases, in that order; junction bases with no gene match: 5. CDR3 residues: CARTGGFITEAFF. The CDR3 DNA reads as TGTGCCAGGACAGGGGGCTTTATCACTGAAGCTTTCTTT.

The V call is TRBV6-5, the J call TRBJ1-5; D is uncertain. There are 13 residues in the CDR3. Trimming pared 9 bases from V and 5 bases from J, leaving 14 bases between. The germline V gene has CDR1 MNHEY and CDR2 SVGAGI. The chain's CDR3 is CARDNLPDQPQHF. DNA of the CDR3: TGTGCCAGAGACAACTTACCCGATCAGCCCCAGCATTTT.

Written as DNA, the CDR3 is TGTGCCAGCCGGGACTCTAGCACAGATACGCAGTATTTT. This encodes CASRDSSTDTQYF. The genes are TRBV14 and TRBJ2-3; tentative D call: TRBD2 (6 bases). V lost 8 bases and J lost 0, with 9 bases in between. The CDR3 runs 13 residues. CDR1 and CDR2 from the germline V gene are SGHDN and FVKESK.

This clone was recorded only once. The chain uses TRBV4-2 and TRBJ2-4, with no clear D. This CDR3 is built from 17 residues. Germline V gene sequence: CDR1 LGHNA, CDR2 YNFKEQ. Trimming left V 0 bases short and J 0 bases short, with 12 bases between. DNA of the CDR3: TGTGCCAGCAGCCAAGATGCGGCGAGTTCAGCCAAAAACATTCAGTACTTC. Translation: CASSQDAASSAKNIQYF.

The chain carries TRBV9 and TRBJ2-7; 9 bases align to TRBD1. The CDR3 is 15 amino acids. V shed 4 bases, J shed 6 bases, and the junction held 11 bases outside the gene matches. Germline V gene sequence: CDR1 SGDLS, CDR2 YYNGEE. DNA for the CDR3: TGTGCCAGCAGCAGACAATCCGGGACAGGGTCCGAGCAGTACTTC. It encodes CASSRQSGTGSEQYF.

The V and J genes are TRBV28 and TRBJ2-7; 11 bases are shared with TRBD2. V shed 6 bases, J shed 5 bases, and the junction held 6 bases outside the gene matches. CDR1 MDHEN and CDR2 SYDVKM come from the germline V gene. This CDR3 comprises 14 residues. DNA of the CDR3: TGTGCCAGCAGAACTAGCGGGAGTATCCACGAGCAGTACTTC. Amino acid sequence: CASRTSGSIHEQYF. The variable domain in full, completed from reference TRBV28 and TRBJ2-7, reads DVKVTQSSRYLVKRTGEKVFLECVQDMDHENMFWYRQDPGLGLRLIYFSYDVKMKEKGDIPEGYSVSREKKERFSLILESASTNQTSMYLCASRTSGSIHEQYFGPGTRLTVT.

The rearrangement links TRBV28 to TRBJ2-2; D may be TRBD2 (5 bases). CDR1 is MDHEN and CDR2 is SYDVKM in the germline V gene. This CDR3 is built from 16 residues. V lost 8 bases and J 1 base, leaving 17 bases between the germline ends. The CDR3 bases are TGTGCCAGCGCCGTCGGTGGAGGAGGGAACACCGGGGAGCTGTTTTTT. Translation gives CASAVGGGGNTGELFF.

In this sample, this clone turned up once. The chain's CDR3 is CATSVQVIPPLSYEQYF. The DNA of the CDR3 is TGTGCCACTTCGGTTCAGGTGATTCCTCCGTTATCCTACGAGCAGTACTTC. J is TRBJ2-7 and V is TRBV10-3, with D unclear. CDR3 size: 17 residues. The V end lost 10 bases, the J end lost 1 base, and 26 bases lay between the germline ends. Germline CDR1 ENHRY, CDR2 SYGVKD.

This clone has a single count. The chain combines TRBV10-3 with TRBJ2-1; 10 bases fit TRBD2. With V trimmed by 6 bases and J by 0 bases, 11 bases remained unmatched. This CDR3 comprises 18 residues. The germline V gene has CDR1 ENHRY and CDR2 SYGVKD. The CDR3 protein is CAIRGTSGELNSYNEQFF. In DNA, the CDR3 is TGTGCCATCAGGGGTACTAGCGGGGAACTAAACTCCTACAATGAGCAGTTCTTC.

The rearrangement joins TRBV12-3 or TRBV12-4 to TRBJ2-7; D is unclear. V was clipped by 5 bases and J by 3 bases, with 5 bases between them. The CDR3 spans 11 residues. This chain's CDR3 is CASSPSYEQYF. The CDR3 DNA is TGTGCCAGCAGTCCTAGCTACGAGCAGTACTTC.

V and J are TRBV20-1 and TRBJ2-7, with 12 nucleotides matching TRBD2. V shed 3 bases and J 3 bases; nucleotides not matched to a gene: 6. This CDR3 contains 15 residues. Per the germline V gene, CDR1 is DFQATT and CDR2 is SNEGSKA (reference sequence). The CDR3 sequence: CSASPLAGGGYEQYF. In nucleotides, the CDR3 is TGCAGTGCTAGTCCTCTAGCGGGAGGGGGCTACGAGCAGTACTTC.

V is TRBV7-9 and J is TRBJ2-5; perhaps TRBD1 as D (7 bases). The CDR3 contains 17 residues. Germline loops: CDR1 SEHNR, CDR2 FQNEAQ (reference sequence). V was cut by 3 bases and J by 1 base, with 18 bases left in between. The DNA of the CDR3 is TGTGCCAGCAGCTTGGCGGCCGGACAGGAGGGCCAAGAGACCCAGTACTTC. Translating gives CASSLAAGQEGQETQYF.

This clone was detected once. The CDR3 here is CASSLTVGNSYEQYF. The CDR3 DNA is TGTGCCAGCAGCTTAACGGTCGGTAACTCCTACGAGCAGTACTTC. The V and J genes are TRBV11-2 and TRBJ2-7; no definite D call. V lost 2 bases and J lost 0, with 11 bases in between. CDR3 size: 15 residues. Germline CDR1 and CDR2: SGHAT and FQNNGV.

This chain uses TRBV9 with TRBJ2-1, with D possibly TRBD2 on 6 matching bases. From germline, CDR1 is SGDLS and CDR2 YYNGEE. V lost 4 bases and J 4 bases, leaving 15 bases between the germline ends. The CDR3 is 15 residues long. The CDR3 DNA is TGTGCCAGCAGCCCCTCGCGGGGAAGATACAATGAGCAGTTCTTC. Translation gives CASSPSRGRYNEQFF.

CDR3 in DNA: TGTGCCAGCAGCTTGGTACAGAATGAGCAGTTCTTC. Translating gives CASSLVQNEQFF. V is TRBV7-9 and J is TRBJ2-1; D ambiguous. Germline V lookup: CDR1 SEHNR, CDR2 FQNEAQ (reference sequence). V shed 3 bases and J shed 7 bases, with 7 bases lying between them. CDR3 size: 12 residues.

The chain joins TRBV7-9 to TRBJ1-2; tentatively, D is TRBD1 (6 bases). V was pared by 3 bases and J by 13 bases, with 15 bases between. Per the germline V gene, CDR1 is SEHNR and CDR2 is FQNEAQ (reference sequence). CDR3 length: 12 residues. The CDR3, as DNA: TGTGCCAGCAGCTTCGTTTCAGGGGCTCCCACCTTC. Residues: CASSFVSGAPTF. Full variable domain (rest looked up from reference TRBV7-9 and TRBJ1-2): DTGVSQNPRHKITKRGQNVTFRCDPISEHNRLYWYRQTLGQGPEFLTYFQNEAQLEKSRLLSDRFSAERPKGSFSTLEIQRTEQGDSAMYLCASSFVSGAPTFGSGTRLTVV.

The chain combines TRBV5-1 with TRBJ1-2; TRBD1 matches 11 bases. With V trimmed by 3 bases and J by 8 bases, 3 bases remained unmatched. Per germline, CDR1 SGHRS and CDR2 YFSETQ. The CDR3 covers 13 residues. The CDR3 nucleotides read TGCGCCAGCAGCTGGGGACAGGGGGGAGGCTACACCTTC. Protein: CASSWGQGGGYTF.

The rearrangement joins TRBV5-1 to TRBJ1-2; 8 bases fit TRBD1. J gave up 6 bases and V 4 bases, and 14 bases lay outside the gene matches. Per germline, CDR1 SGHRS and CDR2 YFSETQ. This CDR3 contains 16 residues. For the CDR3, the DNA is TGCGCCAGCAGCCCCGTTCCCGACAGGGGTCAGGATGGCTACACCTTC. This gives the protein CASSPVPDRGQDGYTF.

This clone appeared a single time. The chain combines TRBV19 with TRBJ2-1, with TRBD2 matching over 8 bases. Germline V CDR1 and CDR2: LNHDA, SQIVND (reference sequence). The ends lost 5 bases at V and 5 bases at J; junction bases unmatched: 11. The CDR3 is made up of 16 amino acids. In nucleotides, the CDR3 is TGTGCCAGTAGTCTCGGGAGCGGGAGTCCGAACAATGAGCAGTTCTTC. Its translation is CASSLGSGSPNNEQFF.

The gene calls are TRBV6-2 or TRBV6-3 and TRBJ2-1, with TRBD2 matching over 8 bases. The CDR3 consists of 13 residues. Germline V lookup: CDR1 MNHEY, CDR2 SVGEGT. With 5 bases clipped from V and 14 bases from J, the junction kept 11 bases outside the gene matches. CDR3 sequence: CASSQGLGGDEFF. CDR3 DNA: TGTGCCAGCAGTCAGGGACTAGGGGGGGATGAGTTCTTC.

The sample holds a few counts of this clone. A junction boundary mismatches the germline segment, possibly from a read error. The rearrangement joins TRBV5-1 to TRBJ2-3; a possible D gene is TRBD2 (5 bases). CDR3 length: 15 amino acids. In germline, CDR1 is SGHRS, CDR2 YFSETQ. CDR3 sequence: CASTLMGDYEDTQYF. CDR3 DNA: TGCGCCAGCACCTTGATGGGAGACTATGAAGATACGCAGTATTTT.

This clone was detected ten times or more. This sequence joins TRBV5-5 and TRBJ2-2, with TRBD1 as a possible D gene (6 bases). This CDR3 region has 15 residues. Trimming cost V 4 bases and J 2 bases, with 12 bases left between them. The germline V gene encodes CDR1 SGHKS and CDR2 YYEKEE (reference sequence). CDR3 sequence: CASSVVGGNTGELFF. The CDR3, as DNA: TGTGCCAGCAGCGTGGTAGGGGGAAACACCGGGGAGCTGTTTTTT.

The V call is TRBV7-2, the J call TRBJ1-1; 10 bases fit TRBD1. Trimming at V came to 5 bases and at J to 4 bases, leaving 7 bases not matched to a gene. CDR3 length: 15 amino acids. Germline V gene sequence: CDR1 SGHTA, CDR2 FQGNSA. The CDR3 sequence is CASSPRGQGFTEAFF. The CDR3 DNA sequence: TGTGCCAGCAGCCCTAGGGGACAGGGGTTCACTGAAGCTTTCTTT.